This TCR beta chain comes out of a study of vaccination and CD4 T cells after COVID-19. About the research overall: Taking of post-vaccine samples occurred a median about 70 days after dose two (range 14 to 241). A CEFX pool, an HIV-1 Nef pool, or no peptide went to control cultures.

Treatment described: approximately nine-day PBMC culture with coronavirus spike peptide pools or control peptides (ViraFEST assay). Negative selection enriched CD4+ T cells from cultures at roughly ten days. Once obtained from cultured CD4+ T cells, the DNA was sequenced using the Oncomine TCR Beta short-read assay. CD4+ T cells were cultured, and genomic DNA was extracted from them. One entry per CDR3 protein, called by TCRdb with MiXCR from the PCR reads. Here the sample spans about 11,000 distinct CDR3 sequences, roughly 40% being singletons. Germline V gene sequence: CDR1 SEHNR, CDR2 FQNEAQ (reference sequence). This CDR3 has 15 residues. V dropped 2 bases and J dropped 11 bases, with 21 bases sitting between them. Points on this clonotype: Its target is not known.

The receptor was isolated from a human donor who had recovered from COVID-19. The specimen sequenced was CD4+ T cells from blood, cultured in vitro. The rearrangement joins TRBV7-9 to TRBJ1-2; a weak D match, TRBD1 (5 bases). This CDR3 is CASSLTETASGWYTF. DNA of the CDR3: TGTGCCAGCAGCTTAACTGAGACAGCCTCCGGGTGGTACACCTTC.